These 30 T cell receptor beta chains were all obtained from the same sample, sequenced in a study of shared clonotypes between healthy human individuals. Assay: immunoSEQ multiplex PCR; the TCRdb copy retains only in-frame clones and omits some. The sample lists over a million clones, 78% occurring once. The sample taken for sequencing was memory CD4+ T cells from PBMCs. Subset denoted: CD45RA-negative fraction. These receptors originate from a man aged 18 to 29 in good health. Some clones in this sample may be carry-over from other donors' samples.

There are a few counts of this clone. This chain links TRBV7-6 with TRBJ1-5; TRBD1 matches 12 bases. V was clipped by 2 bases and J by 7 bases; unmatched bases: 9. The CDR3 is 17 amino acids. Per germline, CDR1 SGHVS and CDR2 FNYEAQ. The CDR3 region is CASSLFPPGQGAQPQHF. CDR3 DNA: TGTGCCAGCAGCTTATTCCCACCGGGACAGGGGGCCCAGCCCCAGCATTTT.

The chain links TRBV19 to TRBJ2-1, with unresolved D. The V gene lost 7 bases and the J gene lost 0 bases, with 16 bases spanning the gap. The germline gives CDR1 LNHDA, CDR2 SQIVND (reference sequence). The CDR3 has 16 residues. The CDR3 DNA follows: TGTGCCAGTACTCTCACTCGCCCAAGCTCCTACAATGAGCAGTTCTTC. Residues: CASTLTRPSSYNEQFF.

Details on this clone: This may stem from a read error, because a much larger clone lies one nucleotide away. Other DNA sequences within the sample encode an identical CDR3. The chain links TRBV4-1 to TRBJ1-5; D may be TRBD1 (5 bases). Trimming took 1 base from V and 4 from J, leaving 11 bases between them. CDR3 length: 15 residues. Germline V gives CDR1 MGHRA, CDR2 YSYEKL. In nucleotides, the CDR3 is TGCGCCAGCAGCCAAGCGCAGGGAGGGAATCAGCCCCAGCATTTT. This codes for CASSQAQGGNQPQHF.

The table lists this clone with a few counts. In the same sample, other DNA sequences code for this CDR3. V usage is TRBV28 and J usage is TRBJ2-7; no definite D call. Germline loops: CDR1 MDHEN, CDR2 SYDVKM. The germline V and J ends were trimmed by 1 base and 1 base, with 2 bases remaining between them. This CDR3 region has 12 residues. CDR3 amino acids: CASSLSSYEQYF. The CDR3 DNA follows: TGTGCCAGCAGTTTATCATCCTACGAGCAGTACTTC.

Concerning this clone: A much larger clone lies a single base off, so this may be a read error. The rearrangement uses TRBV7-3 and TRBJ2-1, with D hard to call. Trimming stripped 5 bases from V and 0 bases from J, with 5 bases between. This CDR3 is 13 amino acids long. CDR1 is SGHTA, CDR2 FQGTGA, per germline. The chain's CDR3 is CASSTSSYNEQFF. The CDR3 nucleotides are TGTGCCAGCAGCACGAGCTCCTACAATGAGCAGTTCTTC.

The rearrangement uses TRBV2 and TRBJ2-3; no clear D gene. This CDR3 contains 14 residues. Per the germline V gene, CDR1 is SNHLY and CDR2 is FYNNEI. Trimming cost V 6 bases and J 2 bases, with 12 bases left between them. The CDR3 coding sequence is TGTGCCAGCAGCTATTCGCTTGCCACAGATACGCAGTATTTT. Translated, it gives CASSYSLATDTQYF.

The J gene is TRBJ2-5, the V gene TRBV28; TRBD2 matches 7 bases. The CDR3 sequence is 13 residues long. Germline CDR1 and CDR2: MDHEN and SYDVKM. V shed 4 bases and J 3 bases; nucleotides not matched to a gene: 2. The CDR3 loop is CASSWGREETQYF. For the CDR3, the DNA is TGTGCCAGCAGTTGGGGGAGGGAAGAGACCCAGTACTTC. Complete variable domain (other parts from reference TRBV28 and TRBJ2-5): DVKVTQSSRYLVKRTGEKVFLECVQDMDHENMFWYRQDPGLGLRLIYFSYDVKMKEKGDIPEGYSVSREKKERFSLILESASTNQTSMYLCASSWGREETQYFGPGTRLLVL.

Ten or more counts support this clone. The J gene is TRBJ2-5, the V gene TRBV11-3, with a possible D match to TRBD2 (6 bases). The CDR3 spans 12 residues. Between the trimmed V and J ends, which lost 5 bases and 5 bases, there was a span of 9 bases. CDR1 SGHNT and CDR2 YENEEA come from the germline V gene. The CDR3: CASSEGGETQYF. The CDR3 nucleotides are TGTGCCAGCAGCGAGGGAGGCGAGACCCAGTACTTC.

The chain joins TRBV30 to TRBJ1-4, with D unresolved. From germline, CDR1 is GTSNPN and CDR2 SVGIG (reference sequence). V lost 4 bases, J lost 7 bases, and 13 bases lay in between. This CDR3 comprises 13 residues. The CDR3 DNA sequence: TGTGCCTGGAACTCAATCGTCGGTGAAAAACTGTTTTTT. Protein: CAWNSIVGEKLFF.

The chain combines TRBV2 with TRBJ2-6, with TRBD1 as a possible D gene (5 bases). Trimming pared 7 bases from V and 4 bases from J, leaving 17 bases between. The CDR3 sequence is 16 residues long. From germline, CDR1 is SNHLY and CDR2 FYNNEI. CDR3: CASNPGTRQGANVLTF. The CDR3 DNA reads TGTGCCAGCAACCCTGGAACCCGACAGGGGGCCAACGTCCTGACTTTC.

This clone was counted only a few times. The V call is TRBV7-3, the J call TRBJ2-1, with D maybe TRBD1 (5 bases). Trimming took off 4 bases at V and 9 bases at J, with 13 bases between the two ends. The CDR3 loop spans 13 amino acids. The germline gives CDR1 SGHTA, CDR2 FQGTGA. The CDR3 sequence: CASSWAGYGEQFF. DNA of the CDR3: TGTGCCAGCAGCTGGGCAGGGTATGGTGAGCAGTTCTTC.

The chain links TRBV6-1 to TRBJ2-5, with 9 bases aligning to TRBD2. Per germline, CDR1 MNHNS and CDR2 SASEGT. The ends lost 6 bases at V and 1 base at J; junction bases unmatched: 6. The CDR3 is 15 amino acids. The CDR3 DNA is TGTGCCAGCAGACCCATAGCGGGAGCCCAAGAGACCCAGTACTTC. This codes for CASRPIAGAQETQYF.

This clone has at least ten counts. The V gene is TRBV5-1, the J gene TRBJ1-1, with a possible D match to TRBD1 (5 bases). With 5 bases removed from V and 4 bases from J, the gap between germline ends came to 15 bases. The germline gives CDR1 SGHRS, CDR2 YFSETQ. CDR3 length: 14 residues. The CDR3 coding sequence is TGCGCCAGCAGAGAGGGGCAGCCAGGCACTGAAGCTTTCTTT. It codes for CASREGQPGTEAFF.

This sequence joins TRBV2 and TRBJ1-1; D call uncertain. Trimming removed 7 bases from V and 1 base from J, with 13 bases in between. Looked up from germline, CDR1 is SNHLY and CDR2 is FYNNEI. The CDR3 is made up of 14 amino acids. CDR3 in amino acids: CASTQWGGNTEAFF. For the CDR3, the DNA is TGTGCCAGCACCCAATGGGGAGGGAACACTGAAGCTTTCTTT.

This chain joins TRBV7-9 and TRBJ1-3; D gene ambiguous. V was pared by 5 bases and J by 2 bases, with 19 bases between. The CDR3 contains 17 residues. Germline CDR1 reads SEHNR; CDR2 reads FQNEAQ (reference sequence). The CDR3 spells CASSDAGRGYAGNTIYF. The CDR3 DNA is TGTGCCAGCAGCGACGCCGGTAGAGGGTACGCTGGAAACACCATATATTTT.

V gene TRBV7-2 combines with J gene TRBJ2-5; D could derive from TRBD1 or TRBD2 (6 bases each). V dropped 0 bases and J dropped 5 bases, with 13 bases sitting between them. CDR3 length: 15 amino acids. Looked up from germline, CDR1 is SGHTA and CDR2 is FQGNSA. The CDR3 here is CASSLAVTGAETQYF. The CDR3 coding sequence is TGTGCCAGCAGCTTAGCAGTTACGGGGGCGGAGACCCAGTACTTC. The full variable domain, its missing parts supplied by reference TRBV7-2 and TRBJ2-5, is GAGVSQSPSNKVTEKGKDVELRCDPISGHTALYWYRQSLGQGLEFLIYFQGNSAPDKSGLPSDRFSAERTGGSVSTLTIQRTQQEDSAVYLCASSLAVTGAETQYFGPGTRLLVL.

The chain has TRBV11-2 and TRBJ2-3; D uncertain. The CDR3 contains 16 residues. V was trimmed by 0 bases and J by 2 bases, leaving 12 bases between them. Germline CDR1 reads SGHAT; CDR2 reads FQNNGV. DNA for the CDR3: TGTGCCAGCAGCTTAGATTCCCGGCCACTCACAGATACGCAGTATTTT. Its translation: CASSLDSRPLTDTQYF.

This chain connects TRBV5-1 to TRBJ1-1; D remains ambiguous. This CDR3 contains 14 residues. The germline CDR1 and CDR2 sequences are SGHRS and YFSETQ. Deletions cut 0 bases from V and 5 bases from J, with 11 bases between. Written as DNA, the CDR3 is TGCGCCAGCAGCTTGGCTATCGAGGCAACTGAAGCTTTCTTT. Translated, it gives CASSLAIEATEAFF.

Of note for this clone: This sample also contains other DNA sequences that code for the same CDR3. V gene TRBV5-1 combines with J gene TRBJ2-5; unclear D gene. CDR3 length equals 13 residues. Germline lookup yields CDR1 SGHRS and CDR2 YFSETQ. Trimming took off 0 bases at V and 2 bases at J, with 5 bases between the two ends. CDR3 sequence: CASSLVGQETQYF. In DNA, the CDR3 is TGCGCCAGCAGCTTGGTGGGACAAGAGACCCAGTACTTC. Full variable domain (rest looked up from reference TRBV5-1 and TRBJ2-5): KAGVTQTPRYLIKTRGQQVTLSCSPISGHRSVSWYQQTPGQGLQFLFEYFSETQRNKGNFPGRFSGRQFSNSRSEMNVSTLELGDSALYLCASSLVGQETQYFGPGTRLLVL.

The J gene is TRBJ2-7, the V gene TRBV14; 12 nucleotides agree with TRBD2. The J segment lost 3 bases and the V segment lost 2 bases, leaving 20 bases of the junction unmatched. This CDR3 spans 21 amino acids. The germline V gene encodes CDR1 SGHDN and CDR2 FVKESK. The CDR3 loop reads CASSQLDQTFSGLAGRYEQYF. CDR3 in DNA: TGTGCCAGCAGCCAATTAGACCAAACTTTTTCTGGACTAGCGGGACGCTACGAGCAGTACTTC.

The rearrangement links TRBV4-1 to TRBJ2-1; 11 bases are shared with TRBD2. J was trimmed by 15 bases and V by 1 base; bases with no gene match: 5. The V gene's germline CDR1 is MGHRA and CDR2 YSYEKL. This CDR3 has 13 amino acids. DNA for the CDR3: TGCGCCAGCAGCCAAGGCTCTAGCGGGAGGAGGTTCTTC. This encodes CASSQGSSGRRFF.

This clone was counted once. The chain carries TRBV4-3 and TRBJ2-2, with D maybe TRBD1 (5 bases). CDR1 is LGHNA, CDR2 YSLEER, per germline. This CDR3 has 16 residues. The V end was cut by 4 bases, the J end by 3 bases, with 15 bases between. For the CDR3, the DNA is TGCGCCAGCAGCCCCCCCCAGGGTTCCCACACCGGGGAGCTGTTTTTT. Translated, it gives CASSPPQGSHTGELFF.

The V call is TRBV2, the J call TRBJ2-2; the D is unclear. The V end lost 3 bases, the J end lost 13 bases, and 15 bases lay between the germline ends. Germline CDR1 is SNHLY and CDR2 is FYNNEI. The CDR3 covers 13 residues. CDR3 nucleotides: TGTGCCAGCAGTGAGGGCCCCAGCGCGACGCTGTTTTTT. It encodes CASSEGPSATLFF.

This rearrangement joins TRBV6-5 to TRBJ2-3; 7 bases are shared with TRBD2. The CDR3 covers 16 residues. The germline gives CDR1 MNHEY, CDR2 SVGAGI. V dropped 0 bases and J dropped 5; count of bases not matched to a gene: 8. CDR3 nucleotide sequence: TGTGCCAGCAGTTACTCAAGCGGGAAAGGTGTAGATACGCAGTATTTT. Encoded protein: CASSYSSGKGVDTQYF.

This sequence joins TRBV19 and TRBJ2-4; D is ambiguous. Germline V gene lookup returns CDR1 LNHDA and CDR2 SQIVND (reference sequence). The ends were cut back, 6 bases at V and 2 bases at J, with 8 bases in the middle. CDR3 length: 13 amino acids. CDR3 in amino acids: CASREFSKNIQYF. Written as DNA, the CDR3 is TGTGCCAGTAGGGAGTTTTCCAAAAACATTCAGTACTTC.

The rearrangement uses TRBV18 and TRBJ1-1; D remains unclear. Germline CDR1 and CDR2: KGHSH and LQKENI. This CDR3 is 17 amino acids long. The V and J ends lost 3 bases and 1 base respectively, with 18 bases between them. The CDR3 bases are TGTGCCAGCTCACCCTCGCGAACTCCTATGGGGAACACTGAAGCTTTCTTT. Encoded protein: CASSPSRTPMGNTEAFF.

The chain has TRBV6-1 and TRBJ1-1; D unresolved. The CDR3 runs 13 residues. The germline V and J ends were trimmed by 7 bases and 2 bases, with 11 bases remaining between them. Per the germline V gene, CDR1 is MNHNS and CDR2 is SASEGT. Here the CDR3 reads CASKEGLNTEAFF. In DNA, the CDR3 is TGTGCCAGCAAAGAGGGATTAAACACTGAAGCTTTCTTT.

V and J are TRBV11-3 and TRBJ2-7, with D maybe TRBD2 (5 bases). Germline V gene sequence: CDR1 SGHNT, CDR2 YENEEA. CDR3 length equals 13 residues. The V end lost 2 bases, the J end lost 9 bases, and 14 bases lay between the germline ends. Here the CDR3 reads CASSLKNEGTQYF. The CDR3 DNA follows: TGTGCCAGCAGCTTAAAAAATGAGGGTACGCAGTACTTC.

This clone was seen just once. This chain connects TRBV5-8 to TRBJ2-5, with TRBD2 matching over 13 bases. The CDR3 runs to 16 residues. The germline V gene has CDR1 SGHTS and CDR2 YDEGEE. Trimming took 3 bases from V and 5 from J; bases not matched to a gene: 7. The CDR3 coding sequence is TGTGCCAGCAGCTCTGAACTAGCGGGAGGGCCCGAGACCCAGTACTTC. This codes for CASSSELAGGPETQYF.

J is TRBJ1-3 and V is TRBV5-1, with a possible D match to TRBD1 (5 bases). The V end was cut by 3 bases, the J end by 1 base, with 11 bases between. Germline lookup yields CDR1 SGHRS and CDR2 YFSETQ. The CDR3 runs 15 residues. The DNA for the CDR3 is TGCGCCAGCAGCTCGGACGGACAATCTGGAAACACCATATATTTT. As protein: CASSSDGQSGNTIYF.